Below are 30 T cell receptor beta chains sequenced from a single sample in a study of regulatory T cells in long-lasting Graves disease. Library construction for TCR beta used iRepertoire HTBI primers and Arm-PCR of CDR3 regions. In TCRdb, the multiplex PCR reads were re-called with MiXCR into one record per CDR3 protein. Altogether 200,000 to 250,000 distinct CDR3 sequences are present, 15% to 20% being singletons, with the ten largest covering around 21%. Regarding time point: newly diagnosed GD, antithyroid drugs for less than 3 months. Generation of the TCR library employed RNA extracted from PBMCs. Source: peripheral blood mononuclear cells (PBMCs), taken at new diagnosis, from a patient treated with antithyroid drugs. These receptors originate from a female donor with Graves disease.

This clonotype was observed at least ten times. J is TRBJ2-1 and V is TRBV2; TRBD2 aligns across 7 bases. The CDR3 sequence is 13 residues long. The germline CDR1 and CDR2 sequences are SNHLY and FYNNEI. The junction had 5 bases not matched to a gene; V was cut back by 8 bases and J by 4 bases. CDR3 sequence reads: CASGWGGYNEQFF. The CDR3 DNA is TGTGCCAGCGGTTGGGGGGGGTACAATGAGCAGTTCTTC.

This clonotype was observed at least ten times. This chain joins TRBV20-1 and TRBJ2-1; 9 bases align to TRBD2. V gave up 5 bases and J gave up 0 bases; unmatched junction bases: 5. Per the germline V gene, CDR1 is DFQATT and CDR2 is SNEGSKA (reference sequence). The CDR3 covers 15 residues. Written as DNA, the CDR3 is TGCAGTGCTCCCCGGCGGGAGGGCTCCTACAATGAGCAGTTCTTC. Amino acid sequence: CSAPRREGSYNEQFF.

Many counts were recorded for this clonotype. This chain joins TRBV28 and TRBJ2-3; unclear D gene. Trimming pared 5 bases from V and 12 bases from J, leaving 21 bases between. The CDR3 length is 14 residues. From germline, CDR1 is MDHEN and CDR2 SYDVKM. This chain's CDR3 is CASSIPTPLPHQYF. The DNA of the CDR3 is TGTGCCAGCAGTATACCTACCCCCCTCCCTCACCAGTATTTT.

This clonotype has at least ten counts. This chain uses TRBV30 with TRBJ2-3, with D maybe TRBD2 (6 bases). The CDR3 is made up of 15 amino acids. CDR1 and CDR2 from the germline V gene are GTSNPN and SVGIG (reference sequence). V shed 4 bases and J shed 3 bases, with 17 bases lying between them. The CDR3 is CAWKDMARETDTQYF. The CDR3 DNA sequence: TGTGCCTGGAAGGATATGGCCCGGGAGACAGATACGCAGTATTTT.

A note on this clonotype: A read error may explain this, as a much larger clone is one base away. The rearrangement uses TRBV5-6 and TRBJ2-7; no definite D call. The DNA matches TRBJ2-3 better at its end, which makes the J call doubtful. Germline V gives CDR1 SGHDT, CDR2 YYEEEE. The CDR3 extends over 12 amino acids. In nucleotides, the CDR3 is TGTGCCAGCAGTCCGAACAAAGATACGCAGTATTTT. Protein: CASSPNKDTQYF.

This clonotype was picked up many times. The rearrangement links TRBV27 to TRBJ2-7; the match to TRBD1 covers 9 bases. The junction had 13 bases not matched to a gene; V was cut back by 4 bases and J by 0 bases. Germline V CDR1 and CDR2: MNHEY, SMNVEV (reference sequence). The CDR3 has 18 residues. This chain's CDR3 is CASSSYRGLLAVSYEQYF. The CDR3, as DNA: TGTGCCAGCAGTTCATACAGGGGGCTCCTAGCGGTCTCCTACGAGCAGTACTTC.

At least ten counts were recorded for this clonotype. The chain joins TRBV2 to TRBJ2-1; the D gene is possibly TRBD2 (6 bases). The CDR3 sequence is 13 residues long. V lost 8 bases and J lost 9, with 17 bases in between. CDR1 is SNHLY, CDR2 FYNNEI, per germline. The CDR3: CASGGTGAAEQFF. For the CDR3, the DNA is TGTGCCAGCGGCGGGACTGGGGCCGCTGAGCAGTTCTTC.

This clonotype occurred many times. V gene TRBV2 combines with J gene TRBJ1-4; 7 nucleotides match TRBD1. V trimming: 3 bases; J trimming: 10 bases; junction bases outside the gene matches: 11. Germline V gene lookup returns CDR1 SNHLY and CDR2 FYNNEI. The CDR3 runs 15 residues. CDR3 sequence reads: CASSEFDRVVGKLFF. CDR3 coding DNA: TGTGCCAGCAGTGAGTTCGACAGGGTTGTCGGAAAACTGTTTTTT. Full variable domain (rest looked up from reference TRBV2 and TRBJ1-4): EPEVTQTPSHQVTQMGQEVILRCVPISNHLYFYWYRQILGQKVEFLVSFYNNEISEKSEIFDDQFSVERPDGSNFTLKIRSTKLEDSAMYFCASSEFDRVVGKLFFGSGTQLSVL.

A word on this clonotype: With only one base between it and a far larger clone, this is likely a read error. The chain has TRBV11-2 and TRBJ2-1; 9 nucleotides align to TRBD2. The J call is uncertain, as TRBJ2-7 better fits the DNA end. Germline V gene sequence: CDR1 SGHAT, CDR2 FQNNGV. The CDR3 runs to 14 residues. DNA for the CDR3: TGTGCCAGCAGCTTCGGCGGGAGGGAGTACGAGCAGTACGTC. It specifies CASSFGGREYEQYV.

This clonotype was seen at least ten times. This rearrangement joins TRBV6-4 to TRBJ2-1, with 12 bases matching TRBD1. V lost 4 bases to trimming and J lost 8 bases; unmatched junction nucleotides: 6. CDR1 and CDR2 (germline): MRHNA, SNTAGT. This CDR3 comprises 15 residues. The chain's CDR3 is CASSAGTGGGDEQFF. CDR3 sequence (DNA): TGTGCCAGCAGTGCCGGGACAGGGGGCGGTGATGAGCAGTTCTTC.

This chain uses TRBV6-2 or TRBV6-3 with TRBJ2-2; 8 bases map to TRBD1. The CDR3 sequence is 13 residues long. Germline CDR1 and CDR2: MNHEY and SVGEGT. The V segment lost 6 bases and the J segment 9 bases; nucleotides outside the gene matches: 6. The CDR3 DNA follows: TGTGCCAGCAGCCGGACAGGGTACAGGGAGCTGTTTTTT. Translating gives CASSRTGYRELFF.

CDR3 DNA: TGCGCCAGCAGTACTGACATCACCCCGAACACCGGGGAGCTGTTTTTT. Residues: CASSTDITPNTGELFF. V usage is TRBV10-2 and J usage is TRBJ2-2; D is uncertain. The CDR3 consists of 16 residues. Germline CDR1 WSHSY, CDR2 SAAADI. Trimming took 5 bases from V and 0 from J, leaving 13 bases between them.

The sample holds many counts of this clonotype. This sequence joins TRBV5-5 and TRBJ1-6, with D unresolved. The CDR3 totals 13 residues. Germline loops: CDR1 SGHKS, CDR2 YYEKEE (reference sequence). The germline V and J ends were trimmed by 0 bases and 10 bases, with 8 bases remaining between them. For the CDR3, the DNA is TGTGCCAGCAGCTTGGGGCGGGGATCACCCCTCCACTTT. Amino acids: CASSLGRGSPLHF.

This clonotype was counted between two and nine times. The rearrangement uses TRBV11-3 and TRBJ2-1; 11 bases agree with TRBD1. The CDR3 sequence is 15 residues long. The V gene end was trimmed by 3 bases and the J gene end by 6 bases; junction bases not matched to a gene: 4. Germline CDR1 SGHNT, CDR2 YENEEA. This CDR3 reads CASSFSGTGGNEQFF. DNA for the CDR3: TGTGCCAGCAGCTTCTCAGGGACAGGGGGCAATGAGCAGTTCTTC.

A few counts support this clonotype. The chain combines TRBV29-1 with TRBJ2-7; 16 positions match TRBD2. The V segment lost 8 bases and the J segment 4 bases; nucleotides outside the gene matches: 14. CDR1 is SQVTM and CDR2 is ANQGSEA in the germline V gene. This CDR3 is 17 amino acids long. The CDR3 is CSTRSGTSGRAGYEQYF. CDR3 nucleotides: TGCAGCACGCGATCCGGGACTAGCGGGAGGGCCGGGTACGAGCAGTACTTC.

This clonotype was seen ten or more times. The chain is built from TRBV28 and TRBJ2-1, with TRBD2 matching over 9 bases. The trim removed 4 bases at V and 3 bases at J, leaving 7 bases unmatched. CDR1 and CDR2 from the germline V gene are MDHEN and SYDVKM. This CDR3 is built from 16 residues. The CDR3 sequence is CASSSFSAGGYNEQFF. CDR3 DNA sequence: TGTGCCAGCAGTTCCTTTTCAGCGGGAGGCTACAATGAGCAGTTCTTC.

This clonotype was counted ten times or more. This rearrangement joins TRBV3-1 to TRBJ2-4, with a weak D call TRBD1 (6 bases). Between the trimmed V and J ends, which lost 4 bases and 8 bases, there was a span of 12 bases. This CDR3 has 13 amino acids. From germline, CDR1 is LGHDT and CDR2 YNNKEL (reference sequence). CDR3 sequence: CASSLQGLYIQYF. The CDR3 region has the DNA TGTGCCAGCAGCCTCCAGGGGTTATACATTCAGTACTTC.

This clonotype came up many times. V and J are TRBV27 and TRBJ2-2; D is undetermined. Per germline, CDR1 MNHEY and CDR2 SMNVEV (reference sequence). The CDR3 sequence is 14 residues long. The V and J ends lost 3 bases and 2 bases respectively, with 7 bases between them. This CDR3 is CASSLGLNTGELFF. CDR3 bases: TGTGCCAGCAGTTTGGGCTTAAACACCGGGGAGCTGTTTTTT.

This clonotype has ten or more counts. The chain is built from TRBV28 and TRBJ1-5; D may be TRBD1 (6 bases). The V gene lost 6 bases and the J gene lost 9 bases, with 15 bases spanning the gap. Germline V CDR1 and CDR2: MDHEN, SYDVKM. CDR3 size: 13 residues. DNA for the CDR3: TGTGCCAGCAGGCCGGGACAACCAAGGCCCCAGCATTTT. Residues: CASRPGQPRPQHF. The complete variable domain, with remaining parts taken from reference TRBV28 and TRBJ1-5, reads DVKVTQSSRYLVKRTGEKVFLECVQDMDHENMFWYRQDPGLGLRLIYFSYDVKMKEKGDIPEGYSVSREKKERFSLILESASTNQTSMYLCASRPGQPRPQHFGDGTRLSIL.

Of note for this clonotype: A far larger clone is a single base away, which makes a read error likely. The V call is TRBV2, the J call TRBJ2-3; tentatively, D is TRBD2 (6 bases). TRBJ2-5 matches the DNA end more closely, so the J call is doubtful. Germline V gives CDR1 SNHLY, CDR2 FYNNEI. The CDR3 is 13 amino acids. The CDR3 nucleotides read TGTGTCAGCCGGGGGAACAGTCATGAGACCCAGTACTTC. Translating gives CVSRGNSHETQYF.

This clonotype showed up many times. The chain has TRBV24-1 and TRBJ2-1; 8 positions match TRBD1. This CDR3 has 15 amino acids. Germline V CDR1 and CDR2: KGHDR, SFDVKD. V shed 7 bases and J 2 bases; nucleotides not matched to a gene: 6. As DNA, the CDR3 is TGTGCCACCAGCCGACAGGGGAGCGCCTACAATGAGCAGTTCTTC. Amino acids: CATSRQGSAYNEQFF.

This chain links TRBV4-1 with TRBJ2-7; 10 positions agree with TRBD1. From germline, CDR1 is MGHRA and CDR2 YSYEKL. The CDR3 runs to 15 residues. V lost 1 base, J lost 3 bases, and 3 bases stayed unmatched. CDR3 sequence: CASSQGQGAFYEQYF. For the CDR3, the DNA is TGCGCCAGCAGCCAAGGACAGGGGGCATTCTACGAGCAGTACTTC.

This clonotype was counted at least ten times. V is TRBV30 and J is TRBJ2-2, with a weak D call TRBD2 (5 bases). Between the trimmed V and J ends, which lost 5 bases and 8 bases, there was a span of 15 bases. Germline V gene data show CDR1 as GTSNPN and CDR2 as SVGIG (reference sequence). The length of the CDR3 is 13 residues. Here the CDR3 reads CAWFRPRGGELFF. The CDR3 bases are TGTGCCTGGTTTAGGCCCCGAGGGGGGGAGCTGTTTTTT.

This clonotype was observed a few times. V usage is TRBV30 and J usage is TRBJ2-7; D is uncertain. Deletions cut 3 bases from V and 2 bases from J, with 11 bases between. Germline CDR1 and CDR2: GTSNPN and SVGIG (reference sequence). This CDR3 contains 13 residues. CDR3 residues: CAWRPSGAYEQYF. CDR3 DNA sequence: TGTGCCTGGAGGCCCTCAGGAGCCTACGAGCAGTACTTC.

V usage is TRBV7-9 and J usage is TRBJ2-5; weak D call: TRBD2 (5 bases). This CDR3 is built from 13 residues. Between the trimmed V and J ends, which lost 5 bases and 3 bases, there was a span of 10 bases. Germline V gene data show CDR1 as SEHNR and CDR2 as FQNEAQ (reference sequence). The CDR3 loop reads CASSRGPKETQYF. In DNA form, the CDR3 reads TGTGCCAGCAGCAGAGGGCCCAAAGAGACCCAGTACTTC.

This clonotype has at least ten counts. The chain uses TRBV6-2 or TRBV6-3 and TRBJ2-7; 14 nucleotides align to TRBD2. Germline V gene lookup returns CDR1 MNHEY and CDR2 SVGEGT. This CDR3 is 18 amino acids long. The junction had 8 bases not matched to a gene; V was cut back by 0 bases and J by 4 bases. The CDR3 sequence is CASSYSSGLAGGPYEQYF. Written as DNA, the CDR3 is TGTGCCAGCAGTTACTCGTCAGGACTAGCGGGAGGACCTTACGAGCAGTACTTC.

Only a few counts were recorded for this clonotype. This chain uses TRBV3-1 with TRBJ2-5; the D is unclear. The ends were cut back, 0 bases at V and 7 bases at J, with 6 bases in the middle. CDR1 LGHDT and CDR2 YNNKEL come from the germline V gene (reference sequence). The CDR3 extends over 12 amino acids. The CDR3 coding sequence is TGTGCCAGCAGCCAAGATGTTGGGACCCAGTACTTC. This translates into CASSQDVGTQYF.

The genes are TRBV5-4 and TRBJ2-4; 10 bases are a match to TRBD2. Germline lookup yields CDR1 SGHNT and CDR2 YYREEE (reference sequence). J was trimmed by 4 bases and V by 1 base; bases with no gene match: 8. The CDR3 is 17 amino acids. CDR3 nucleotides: TGTGCCAGCAGCTTGTCCCAGCGGGAGGGCCCTAAAAACATTCAGTACTTC. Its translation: CASSLSQREGPKNIQYF.

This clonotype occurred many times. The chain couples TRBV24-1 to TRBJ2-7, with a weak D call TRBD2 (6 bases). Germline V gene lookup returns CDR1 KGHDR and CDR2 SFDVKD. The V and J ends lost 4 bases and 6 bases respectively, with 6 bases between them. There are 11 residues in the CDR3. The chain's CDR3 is CATSEGGEQYF. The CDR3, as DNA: TGTGCCACCAGTGAGGGGGGCGAGCAGTACTTC.

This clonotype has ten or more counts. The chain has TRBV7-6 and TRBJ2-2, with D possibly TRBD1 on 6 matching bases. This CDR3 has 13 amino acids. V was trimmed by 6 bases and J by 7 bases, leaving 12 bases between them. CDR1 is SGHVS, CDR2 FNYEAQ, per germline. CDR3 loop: CASRDRGDGELFF. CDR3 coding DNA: TGTGCCAGCAGGGACAGAGGGGACGGGGAGCTGTTTTTT.